The next 32 T cell receptor delta chains were all read from a single sample in a study of γδ T cells in repeated Plasmodium falciparum infection (dated by TCRdb to the early 2020s). Library preparation employed multiplex PCR. Sequencing was carried out with an Illumina MiSeq. With CATT, TCRdb called clones again from the public reads; duplicate DNA rows were later joined. The sample profile shows 70,000 to 95,000 delta-chain clones; roughly 1.4% of them were found once. Of the sample, under 10% falls within the top ten clones. Vgamma9/Vdelta2+ and Vdelta2-negative gammadelta T cell populations were flow-sorted from peripheral blood mononuclear cells for bulk TCR repertoire analysis. Input material: gamma-delta T cells from blood. Receptors were obtained from a pool of human donors (malaria-infected and uninfected, not separated).

This clone was counted between two and nine times. This likely reflects a read error, since a far larger clone is one base away. This same CDR3 is encoded by further DNA sequences in the sample. V gene assignment gives TRDV1, but the J gene was left uncalled; no check of the table's D call, TRDD3, against the DNA was made. The CDR3 runs 21 residues. Looked up from germline, CDR1 is TSWWSYY and CDR2 is QGS. The CDR3 DNA sequence: TGTGCTCTTGGGGGACGCCTCCACCTGTTACTGGGGGAAAAATACACCGATAAGCTCATCTTT. Its protein is CALGGRLHLLLGEKYTDKLIF.

There are many counts of this clone. The rearrangement uses TRDV1 and TRDJ1; 8 bases are a match to TRDD3. Germline V gives CDR1 TSWWSYY, CDR2 QGS. This CDR3 comprises 19 residues. V lost 3 bases to trimming and J lost 3 bases; unmatched junction nucleotides: 18. The CDR3 protein is CALGDPGALRGIGPDKLIF. In DNA, the CDR3 is TGTGCTCTTGGGGACCCTGGGGCCCTCCGGGGGATAGGGCCCGATAAACTCATCTTT.

Concerning this clone itself: This is likely an artifact of a read error, given a far larger clone one base away. Other DNA sequences in this specimen translate into the identical CDR3. V gene TRDV1 combines with J gene TRDJ1; 7 bases line up with TRDD3. TCRdb leaves out the J gene; it was filled in here by matching the DNA to germline. There are 21 residues in the CDR3. The V gene's germline CDR1 is TSWWSYY and CDR2 QGS. V was pared by 1 base and J by 0 bases, with 20 bases of the junction left unmatched. CDR3 region: CALGERPRYWGMVRYTDKLIF. The CDR3 nucleotides read TGTGCTCTTGGGGAACGTCCGAGGTACTGGGGAATGGTTCGATACACCGATAAACTCATCTTT.

Of note for this clone: For this DNA, TCRdb reports the protein of a much larger clone, which diverges at residue 5, most likely from a read error; the protein presented here is translated directly from the DNA. This CDR3 is CAFSAFVPLPTDKLIF. DNA for the CDR3: TGTGCCTTTAGTGCCTTCGTACCCCTCCCCACCGATAAACTCATCTTT. This chain joins TRDV3 and TRDJ1, with a weak D call TRDD2 (5 bases). The J gene, not given by TCRdb, was assigned here from a germline match of the nucleotide sequence. The V gene's germline CDR1 is TVYSNPD and CDR2 GDNSRS (reference sequence). This CDR3 has 16 residues. Trimming removed 0 bases from V and 1 base from J, with 18 bases in between.

This clone was recorded a few times. The likely explanation is a read error, given a far larger clone one base away. In the same sample, other DNA sequences code for this CDR3. The rearrangement joins TRDV1 to TRDJ1; 10 bases fit TRDD3. This CDR3 has 25 amino acids. Germline trimming cut 1 base from V and 3 bases from J; bases unmatched to any gene: 32. Germline CDR1 reads TSWWSYY; CDR2 reads QGS. The CDR3 DNA is TGTGCTCTTGGGGAACCCTCTTGGCGAGCCCCTGCGGACAGAGTGTTGGGGGATACATCCGATAAACTCATCTTT. Translation gives CALGEPSWRAPADRVLGDTSDKLIF.

A note on this clone: This likely traces to a read error, being one base from a far larger clone. Different DNA sequences within this sample yield the same CDR3. The chain is built from TRDV2 and TRDJ1; no definite D call. CDR1 is GEAIGNYY and CDR2 is EKD in the germline V gene. CDR3 length: 13 amino acids. The CDR3 coding sequence is TGCGCCTGTGACACCGGTCTCCCTGATAAACTCATCTTT. Translation gives CACDTGLPDKLIF.

This clone was seen a handful of times. TCRdb shows a much larger clone's protein in place of this DNA's translation, and the two differ at residue 9, likely through a read error; the protein shown is translated from the DNA. The rearrangement joins TRDV1 to TRDJ2, with a weak D call TRDD3 (5 bases). The J gene comes from matching the DNA to germline here; TCRdb lacks it. Per germline, CDR1 TSWWSYY and CDR2 QGS. The CDR3 has 14 amino acids. Written as DNA, the CDR3 is TGTGCTCTAGGGGGCTCCGGACCGGTAGCACAACTCTTCTTT. Protein: CALGGSGPVAQLFF.

A note on this clone: A read error likely explains this, since a far larger clone differs by one base. Other DNA sequences in this sample translate to the same CDR3. J is TRDJ1 and V is TRDV1; 7 bases align to TRDD2. TCRdb leaves out the J gene; it was filled in here by matching the DNA to germline. The germline gives CDR1 TSWWSYY, CDR2 QGS. The CDR3 is 19 amino acids. The CDR3, as DNA: TGTGCTCTCGGGGAACTCCGACCCGTTCCTACGGGCTGGGCGATGAAACTCATCTTT. As protein: CALGELRPVPTGWAMKLIF.

The table lists this clone with a few counts. A far larger clone is off by one base, so a read error is likely. Other DNA sequences in this sample translate to the same CDR3. A V gene of TRDV1 was called, but no J gene was assigned; TRDD3 is the table's D call and was not checked against the DNA. The CDR3 length is 20 residues. Per the germline V gene, CDR1 is TSWWSYY and CDR2 is QGS. CDR3 residues: CALGPMSTYWGILFTDKLIF. The CDR3, as DNA: TGTGCTCTTGGGCCTATGTCTACTTACTGGGGGATACTGTTCACCGATAAGCTCATCTTT.

This clone turned up a few times. Given a far larger clone just one base away, this is likely a sequencing read error. This CDR3 is also generated by other DNA sequences in the sample. V is TRDV1 and J is TRDJ1; D might be TRDD2 (6 bases). TCRdb leaves out the J gene; it was filled in here by matching the DNA to germline. Per the germline V gene, CDR1 is TSWWSYY and CDR2 is QGS. Between the trimmed V and J ends, which lost 3 bases and 0 bases, there was a span of 26 bases. This CDR3 comprises 20 residues. The CDR3 DNA reads TGTGCTCTTGGGGAGCCCCCGGAAGACCTTCCCCAAAAGTACACCGATAAACTCATCTTT. This sequence encodes CALGEPPEDLPQKYTDKLIF.

To note about this clone: Only one base separates this from a far larger clonotype, so it likely reflects a read error. Other nucleotide sequences in the sample specify the same CDR3. The chain has TRDV2 and TRDJ1; TRDD3 agrees at 9 bases. As TCRdb names no J gene, one was assigned here on the basis of a DNA match to germline. CDR1 and CDR2 (germline): GEAIGNYY, EKD. The CDR3 consists of 19 residues. In DNA form, the CDR3 reads TGTGCCTGCGACACCGTCCGAGGTTTAATGGGGGATAACACCGATAAACTCATCTTT. Translating it yields CACDTVRGLMGDNTDKLIF.

Worth noting for this clone: The protein held in TCRdb is that of a much larger clone and does not match this DNA's translation at residue 16, likely because of a read error; the protein shown is translated from the DNA. This chain joins TRDV2 and TRDJ3; TRDD3 agrees at 8 bases. The J gene is absent in TCRdb and was assigned here via DNA matching to germline. The CDR3 length is 19 residues. The germline CDR1 and CDR2 sequences are GEAIGNYY and EKD. The CDR3 DNA reads as TGTGCCTGTGACACCCCGGGGATACTGAGCTCCTGGGACACCCGACGGATGTTTTTC. Translation: CACDTPGILSSWDTRRMFF.

This clone has a count of ten or more. A far larger clone is one base from this, pointing to a likely read error. This same CDR3 is encoded by further DNA sequences in the sample. This chain joins TRDV1 and TRDJ1, with TRDD3 matching 9 bases. The CDR3 runs 20 residues. Germline V gives CDR1 TSWWSYY, CDR2 QGS. The CDR3 coding sequence is TGCGCTCTTGGGGAGGCTAGGAGGCTGGGGGATCCTTGGTACACCGATAAACTCATCTTT. Translated, it gives CALGEARRLGDPWYTDKLIF.

Only a few counts were recorded for this clone. Translating this DNA gives a protein that differs at residue 16 from the TCRdb one, which belongs to a much larger clone; a read error is likely, and the protein shown is this translation. The chain recombines TRDV1 with TRDJ1; D possibly uses TRDD2 or TRDD3 (8 bases each). The J gene was not available in TCRdb and was assigned here by matching the DNA to germline segments. The V gene lost 0 bases and the J gene lost 0 bases, with 44 bases spanning the gap. The germline V gene has CDR1 TSWWSYY and CDR2 QGS. This CDR3 region has 27 residues. In DNA form, the CDR3 reads TGTGCTCTTGGGGAACTAAAGACGGTATTGGTAACTTCCTACGTCCGGTGGGGGATTACCTACACCGATAAACTCATCTTT. Its protein is CALGELKTVLVTSYVRWGITYTDKLIF.

This clone came up a few times. For this DNA, TCRdb reports the protein of a much larger clone, which diverges at residue 5, most likely from a read error; the protein presented here is translated directly from the DNA. V usage is TRDV1 and J usage is TRDJ1; 8 bases are shared with TRDD3. J was trimmed by 2 bases and V by 5 bases; bases with no gene match: 25. The germline V gene encodes CDR1 TSWWSYY and CDR2 QGS. CDR3 length: 21 residues. CDR3 protein: CALGNGYRQGYGFYLTDKLIF. The CDR3 region has the DNA TGTGCTCTTGGGAATGGTTATAGACAGGGATACGGTTTTTATTTGACCGATAAACTCATCTTT.

In this sample, this clone turned up a few times. This likely reflects a read error, since a far larger clone is one base away. This sample includes further DNA sequences coding for the same CDR3. This chain joins TRDV1 and TRDJ1; TRDD3 agrees at 13 bases. CDR3 length: 21 amino acids. The J segment lost 5 bases and the V segment lost 9 bases, leaving 27 bases of the junction unmatched. Germline-derived CDR1 and CDR2 are TSWWSYY and QGS. CDR3: CALRVLPTIVTGGYATDKLIF. The CDR3 DNA is TGTGCTCTGCGAGTCCTTCCTACGATAGTAACTGGGGGATACGCAACTGATAAACTCATCTTT.

On this clone: The amino acid sequence in TCRdb belongs to a much larger clone and departs from this DNA's translation at residue 5, likely a sequencing read error; the sequence shown is translated from the DNA. This chain connects TRDV3 to TRDJ1; D gene uncertain. Germline loops: CDR1 TVYSNPD, CDR2 GDNSRS (reference sequence). The V and J ends lost 4 bases and 0 bases respectively, with 15 bases between them. CDR3 length: 14 amino acids. DNA for the CDR3: TGTGCCTCCCAGGAGGGTTTGTACACCGATAAACTCATCTTT. This encodes CASQEGLYTDKLIF.

This clone was seen repeatedly, ten times or more. This CDR3 reads CALGARPTREIVDDKLIF. The CDR3 DNA follows: TGTGCTCTTGGGGCCCGCCCTACTAGGGAGATCGTGGACGATAAACTCATCTTT. The rearrangement links TRDV1 to TRDJ1; TRDD2 might be the D (5 bases). The J gene, absent from TCRdb, was called here by matching the DNA to germline. The CDR3 sequence is 18 residues long. V lost 4 bases and J lost 4, with 25 bases in between. CDR1 TSWWSYY and CDR2 QGS come from the germline V gene.

This clone showed up many times. The likely explanation is a read error, given a far larger clone one base away. Additional DNA sequences in this sample encode the identical CDR3. This chain connects TRDV1 to TRDJ1, with 10 bases that match TRDD3. The CDR3 has 20 amino acids. The V gene's germline CDR1 is TSWWSYY and CDR2 QGS. CDR3 sequence reads: CALGAFRRDWGIPSTDKLIF. The CDR3 bases are TGTGCCCTTGGGGCTTTCCGGCGGGACTGGGGGATTCCAAGCACCGATAAACTCATCTTT.

About this clone: A far larger clone is just one base off, so this is likely a read error. The same CDR3 also results from other DNA sequences found in this sample. The chain couples TRDV1 to TRDJ1, with 10 bases aligning to TRDD3. TCRdb does not report a J gene; here it was assigned by matching the DNA to germline references. Germline loops: CDR1 TSWWSYY, CDR2 QGS. The CDR3 is 15 residues long. CDR3 nucleotide sequence: TGTGCTCTTGGAGAACTACCCCGTCACTGGGGGATACTCATCTTT. It specifies CALGELPRHWGILIF.

Only a few counts were recorded for this clone. TCRdb pairs this DNA with a much larger clone's protein that differs at residue 14, likely a read error; the protein shown was translated from the DNA. The V gene is TRDV2, the J gene TRDJ3; 13 bases match TRDD3. CDR1 and CDR2 from the germline V gene are GEAIGNYY and EKD. The trim removed 3 bases at V and 3 bases at J, leaving 16 bases unmatched. The CDR3 contains 22 residues. CDR3 nucleotides: TGTGCCTGTGACGAGGCTTTACTGGGGGATACGCGCGGGTTCTGGGACACCCGACAGATGTTTTTC. This encodes CACDEALLGDTRGFWDTRQMFF.

This clone has more than one count but fewer than ten. The TCRdb protein, from a much larger clone, departs from this DNA's translation at residue 6, likely by read error; the protein shown derives from the DNA. The rearrangement uses TRDV2 and TRDJ1, with 9 nucleotides matching TRDD3. No J gene is reported in TCRdb; it was inferred here by comparing the DNA with germline. This CDR3 region has 16 residues. The germline gives CDR1 GEAIGNYY, CDR2 EKD. The ends lost 3 bases at V and 0 bases at J; junction bases unmatched: 7. CDR3 coding DNA: TGTGCCTGTGACTATATGCTGGGGGATCACACCGATAAACTCATCTTT. This translates into CACDYMLGDHTDKLIF.

This clone was counted only a few times. TCRdb lists the protein of a much larger clone for this DNA, which differs at residue 9, so this is likely a read error; the protein given here is translated from the DNA itself. The V and J genes are TRDV1 and TRDJ1, with a weak D call TRDD3 (5 bases). The V gene lost 4 bases and the J gene lost 1 base, with 16 bases spanning the gap. The CDR3 length is 16 residues. The germline CDR1 and CDR2 sequences are TSWWSYY and QGS. This chain's CDR3 is CALGGVKGGITDKLIF. For the CDR3, the DNA is TGTGCTCTTGGGGGCGTAAAGGGGGGTATCACCGATAAACTCATCTTT.

This clone was recorded a few times. The protein held in TCRdb is that of a much larger clone and does not match this DNA's translation at residue 13, likely because of a read error; the protein shown is translated from the DNA. This chain links TRAV38-2/DV8 with TRDJ1; D could derive from TRDD2 or TRDD3 (5 bases each). The J gene comes from matching the DNA to germline here; TCRdb lacks it. Trimming stripped 0 bases from V and 3 bases from J, with 24 bases between. Germline V gene data show CDR1 as TSESDYY and CDR2 as QEAYKQQN. CDR3 size: 19 residues. Here the CDR3 reads CAYRSAALRGGGVPDKLIF. DNA of the CDR3: TGTGCTTATAGGAGCGCGGCCCTTCGGGGCGGGGGGGTACCCGATAAACTCATCTTT.

Many counts were recorded for this clone. One end of the junction varies from germline; a read error may be responsible. This chain uses TRDV1 with TRDJ1; tentatively, D is TRDD3 (5 bases). The CDR3 has 18 amino acids. Germline CDR1 reads TSWWSYY; CDR2 reads QGS. Here the CDR3 DNA reads TGTGCTCTTGGGGCACCTAGGGCTGGTTTGGGGTACACCGGTAAACTCATCTTT. It specifies CALGAPRAGLGYTGKLIF.

This clone has at least ten counts. CDR3 amino acids: CALGVLRGYRYTDKLIF. CDR3 sequence (DNA): TGTGCTCTTGGGGTTCTCAGGGGATACCGTTACACCGATAAACTCATCTTT. The chain uses TRDV1 and TRDJ1; 8 bases are shared with TRDD3. Germline-derived CDR1 and CDR2 are TSWWSYY and QGS. The V and J ends lost 4 bases and 0 bases, in that order; junction bases with no gene match: 10. CDR3 size: 17 residues.

This clone has just a few counts. One base separates it from a far larger clone, so it is likely a read error. Other nucleotide sequences from this sample produce the same CDR3. V usage is TRDV2 and J usage is TRDJ1; TRDD3 matches 13 bases. The J gene was missing in TCRdb and was found by matching the end of the DNA to germline. Germline CDR1 is GEAIGNYY and CDR2 is EKD. The CDR3 loop spans 21 amino acids. The DNA of the CDR3 is TGTGCCTGCGACACTTTACTGGGGGATACGCATGGCAGGGCCGGAACCGATAAACTCATCTTT. Its protein product is CACDTLLGDTHGRAGTDKLIF.

This clone was found many times. This likely stems from a read error, as it lies one base from a far larger clone. The identical CDR3 is also encoded by other nucleotide sequences in the sample. The V and J genes are TRDV2 and TRDJ1; the D gene is possibly TRDD3 (5 bases). There are 17 residues in the CDR3. V was cut by 0 bases and J by 0 bases, with 16 bases left in between. The germline gives CDR1 GEAIGNYY, CDR2 EKD. This chain's CDR3 is CACDTVGSRGYTDKLIF. The CDR3 region has the DNA TGTGCCTGTGACACCGTGGGATCGAGAGGATACACCGATAAACTCATCTTT.

This clone was detected only a few times. A single base is all that separates this from a far larger clone, so a read error is likely. Distinct nucleotide sequences in the sample also encode this CDR3. The CDR3 coding sequence is TGTGCTCTTGGGGAAAACGCCCTGGAGGCACAACTCTTCTTT. Residues: CALGENALEAQLFF. The chain recombines TRDV1 with TRDJ2; D gene uncertain. Germline V CDR1 and CDR2: TSWWSYY, QGS. The V end was cut by 2 bases, the J end by 8 bases, with 12 bases between. The CDR3 consists of 14 residues.

In regard to this clone: TCRdb pairs this DNA with a much larger clone's protein that differs at residue 17, likely a read error; the protein shown was translated from the DNA. The chain employs TRDV1 and TRDJ1; 11 bases are a match to TRDD3. This CDR3 has 21 residues. In germline, CDR1 is TSWWSYY, CDR2 QGS. The CDR3 DNA follows: TGTGCTCTTGGGGAATCAGCCTTCCCACTTAACTGGGGGATATACACCGGTAAACTCATCTTT. The encoded protein is CALGESAFPLNWGIYTGKLIF.

With respect to this clone: The protein TCRdb lists belongs to a much larger clone and differs from this DNA's translation at residue 3, which points to a read error; the protein shown is made from the DNA. The rearrangement uses TRDV2 and TRDJ1, with 10 bases aligning to TRDD3. TCRdb offers no J gene call, so here the DNA was matched to germline to obtain one. The germline gives CDR1 GEAIGNYY, CDR2 EKD. The CDR3 has 16 amino acids. The DNA for the CDR3 is TGTGCCCGTGACACCGGTACTGGGGGATACACCGATAAACTCATCTTT. This sequence encodes CARDTGTGGYTDKLIF.

The table lists this clone with a few counts. TCRdb's protein for this DNA is that of a much larger clone and differs from the translation at residue 9, likely a read error; the protein shown is the DNA translation. The J gene is TRDJ1, the V gene TRDV1; 9 bases map to TRDD3. Losses at the gene ends were 3 bases for V and 10 bases for J; bases not matched to a gene: 33. The length of the CDR3 is 22 residues. Germline V gene data show CDR1 as TSWWSYY and CDR2 as QGS. CDR3 bases: TGTGCTCTTGGGGACCCCTGCCACCCTCCTACCCCATGGGGGATATTAGGGGAGTCACTCATCTTT. It encodes CALGDPCHPPTPWGILGESLIF.